This passage covers 3 T cell receptor beta chains from one sample sequenced in a study of blood T cell repertoires in COVID-19. Sequenced by immunoSEQ multiplex PCR; TCRdb stores in-frame clones only, minus some. Among 90,000 to 120,000 clones, 87% were seen once, and the ten largest hold roughly 15%. Source material: peripheral blood. All receptors derive from a man aged 45-65 years with acute or convalescent COVID-19.

This clone occurred a few times. The chain couples TRBV18 to TRBJ1-3; 7 bases match TRBD1. Germline V gene lookup returns CDR1 KGHSH and CDR2 LQKENI. After removal of 0 bases from V and 1 base from J, the junction contained 3 bases not matched to a gene. The CDR3 is 16 amino acids. As DNA, the CDR3 is TGTGCCAGCTCACCACCGACGACAGGGTCTGGAAACACCATATATTTT. It encodes CASSPPTTGSGNTIYF.

This clone was found once. This chain uses TRBV28 with TRBJ1-2, with a tentative D call TRBD1 (5 bases). V was clipped by 3 bases and J by 8 bases, with 16 bases between them. Germline CDR1 reads MDHEN; CDR2 reads SYDVKM. The CDR3 extends over 14 amino acids. The DNA of the CDR3 is TGTGCCAGCAGTTTGAGCGGGACTGGCTTCGGCTACACCTTC. It yields the protein CASSLSGTGFGYTF.

This chain joins TRBV7-2 and TRBJ2-3; D remains ambiguous. CDR1 SGHTA and CDR2 FQGNSA come from the germline V gene. V lost 6 bases and J lost 3, with 10 bases in between. The CDR3 is 13 amino acids. This chain's CDR3 is CASSSPVTDTQYF. The DNA for the CDR3 is TGTGCCAGCAGTTCCCCGGTGACAGATACGCAGTATTTT.